One and the same sample provided the 3 T cell receptor beta chains below, sequenced in a study of identical twins. TCRdb re-derived calls from the 5' RACE reads in MiXCR, one entry per CDR3 protein. The sample records 450,000 or so distinct CDR3 sequences, approximately 24% being singletons. These records were also assigned to another study, of T cells expressing NK-cell markers.

Sequencing used CD4+ T cells sorted from blood. The receptors were gathered from a woman aged 18-30 years in good health.

This chain links TRBV20-1 with TRBJ2-7; D is possibly TRBD1 or TRBD2 (5 bases each). The CDR3 contains 14 residues. The germline gives CDR1 DFQATT, CDR2 SNEGSKA (reference sequence). Trimming shortened V by 5 bases and J by 0 bases, and 14 bases separated the two germline ends. CDR3 loop: CSAPRADISYEQYF. Here the CDR3 DNA reads TGCAGTGCTCCGAGGGCGGACATCTCCTACGAGCAGTACTTC.

The chain uses TRBV5-1 and TRBJ2-3; D call uncertain. This CDR3 has 14 amino acids. Trimming removed 0 bases from V and 0 bases from J, with 5 bases in between. The germline V gene has CDR1 SGHRS and CDR2 YFSETQ. This CDR3 is CASSLVVSTDTQYF. The DNA for the CDR3 is TGCGCCAGCAGCTTGGTAGTCAGCACAGATACGCAGTATTTT.

V gene TRBV12-3 or TRBV12-4 combines with J gene TRBJ1-3; D is possibly TRBD1 (6 bases). Trimming removed 6 bases at V and 4 bases at J, with 7 bases between. The CDR3 runs to 12 residues. The DNA for the CDR3 is TGTGCCAGCAGGGGACACGGAAACACCATATATTTT. Translating it yields CASRGHGNTIYF.